Following are 10 T cell receptor beta chains from one sample sequenced in a study of blood T cell repertoires in COVID-19. The assay was immunoSEQ multiplex PCR, and TCRdb's table has in-frame clones only and misses some. The data hold 200,000 to 250,000 clones, with more than 65% observed a single time. Sequenced: peripheral blood. These receptors originate from a woman aged 25 to 39 who had recovered from COVID-19.

This clone was counted once. This sequence joins TRBV5-1 and TRBJ2-1; 12 nucleotides line up with TRBD2. CDR1 is SGHRS and CDR2 is YFSETQ in the germline V gene. V was pared by 5 bases and J by 6 bases, with 9 bases of the junction left unmatched. There are 16 residues in the CDR3. The CDR3 DNA sequence: TGCGCCAGCAGTCTGCGGACTAGCGGGAATTTCAATGAGCAGTTCTTC. The encoded protein is CASSLRTSGNFNEQFF. Looking up the rest from reference TRBV5-1 and TRBJ2-1 gives the full variable domain: KAGVTQTPRYLIKTRGQQVTLSCSPISGHRSVSWYQQTPGQGLQFLFEYFSETQRNKGNFPGRFSGRQFSNSRSEMNVSTLELGDSALYLCASSLRTSGNFNEQFFGPGTRLTVL.

The rearrangement links TRBV5-3 to TRBJ2-2, with 10 bases identical to TRBD1. TRBV5-3 carries the ORF label, with uncertain function. CDR3 size: 17 residues. Losses at the gene ends were 4 bases for V and 2 bases for J; bases not matched to a gene: 8. The CDR3 region is CARSKPGQGDNTGELFF. The CDR3 DNA sequence: TGTGCCAGAAGCAAACCCGGACAGGGGGATAACACCGGGGAGCTGTTTTTT.

The chain uses TRBV28 and TRBJ1-5; D unclear. This CDR3 spans 12 amino acids. Germline V gene lookup returns CDR1 MDHEN and CDR2 SYDVKM. Trimming took off 2 bases at V and 5 bases at J, with 4 bases between the two ends. The CDR3 DNA reads TGTGCCAGCAGTTTAGAGTATCAGCCCCAGCATTTT. Its protein product is CASSLEYQPQHF.

This sequence joins TRBV5-6 and TRBJ2-1; TRBD2 aligns across 11 bases. Looked up from germline, CDR1 is SGHDT and CDR2 is YYEEEE. V shed 5 bases and J 5 bases; nucleotides not matched to a gene: 6. This CDR3 contains 15 residues. CDR3 protein: CASSYRLAGNNEQFF. Here the CDR3 DNA reads TGTGCCAGCAGTTATAGACTAGCGGGAAACAATGAGCAGTTCTTC.

The chain is built from TRBV7-9 and TRBJ2-6; no reliable D call. The length of the CDR3 is 18 residues. The germline CDR1 and CDR2 sequences are SEHNR and FQNEAQ (reference sequence). V was clipped by 2 bases and J by 0 bases, with 14 bases between them. CDR3 sequence: CASSLTSRLHSGANVLTF. The CDR3 DNA reads as TGTGCCAGCAGCTTAACCTCAAGACTTCACTCTGGGGCCAACGTCCTGACTTTC. Combining the CDR3 with reference TRBV7-9 and TRBJ2-6 gives the whole variable domain DTGVSQNPRHKITKRGQNVTFRCDPISEHNRLYWYRQTLGQGPEFLTYFQNEAQLEKSRLLSDRFSAERPKGSFSTLEIQRTEQGDSAMYLCASSLTSRLHSGANVLTFGAGSRLTVL.

In this sample, this clone turned up once. The chain recombines TRBV10-2 with TRBJ2-3, with TRBD2 matching 7 bases. Germline V gives CDR1 WSHSY, CDR2 SAAADI. This CDR3 contains 15 residues. J was trimmed by 5 bases and V by 8 bases; bases with no gene match: 13. CDR3 DNA sequence: TGCGCCAGCCTCCCAATTGCGGGAGTTCAAGATACGCAGTATTTT. Its translation: CASLPIAGVQDTQYF.

In this sample, this clone turned up a few times. This sequence joins TRBV7-2 and TRBJ2-3, with D possibly TRBD2 on 5 matching bases. Germline-derived CDR1 and CDR2 are SGHTA and FQGNSA. This CDR3 spans 15 amino acids. Deletions cut 0 bases from V and 5 bases from J, with 12 bases between. CDR3 loop: CASSLAGSRRDTQYF. CDR3 DNA: TGTGCCAGCAGCTTAGCAGGGAGTCGTAGAGATACGCAGTATTTT.

This clone was counted only a few times. The V gene is TRBV5-1, the J gene TRBJ1-1, with TRBD1 matching over 7 bases. The CDR3 contains 13 residues. The germline gives CDR1 SGHRS, CDR2 YFSETQ. J lost 6 bases, V lost 3 bases, and 5 bases had no gene match. This CDR3 reads CASSSPGQPEAFF. The CDR3 DNA reads TGCGCCAGCAGCTCCCCGGGACAGCCTGAAGCTTTCTTT.

This clone was counted many times. The chain is built from TRBV6-5 and TRBJ2-2, with 10 bases identical to TRBD1. The V and J ends lost 5 bases and 2 bases, in that order; junction bases with no gene match: 2. The CDR3 has 15 amino acids. Germline assignment: CDR1 MNHEY and CDR2 SVGAGI. CDR3 sequence: CASSRTGGNTGELFF. The CDR3 DNA is TGTGCCAGCAGTCGGACAGGGGGTAACACCGGGGAGCTGTTTTTT.

The chain is built from TRBV25-1 and TRBJ2-5, with D perhaps matching TRBD1 (5 bases). Germline V gene data show CDR1 as MGHDK and CDR2 as SYGVNS. This CDR3 has 16 amino acids. Trimming removed 1 base at V and 5 bases at J, with 17 bases between. CDR3 sequence reads: CASSESRVVSAETQYF. The CDR3 coding sequence is TGTGCCAGCAGTGAATCCAGGGTTGTGAGCGCGGAGACCCAGTACTTC.